These T cell receptor beta chains were read from a single sample in a study of patients and donors after allogeneic stem cell transplantation. TCRdb processed the RT-PCR reads anew with MiXCR; each CDR3 protein has one entry. The sample holds tens of thousands of distinct CDR3 sequences, 48% seen once. The specimen was blood, either unsorted or a sorted T cell fraction (not recorded which). The receptors stem from a human donor who was either an allogeneic HSCT recipient or a stem cell or donor lymphocyte infusion donor (not recorded which). It is not recorded whose cells these are; they may come from a transplant donor. The CDR3 runs from the conserved cysteine through the conserved F or W. D genes are given only for firm matches. Only part of the rows carry a size: once, few, many, or a class if the clone is expanded.

D: NA
size: NA
J: TRBJ1-4
V: TRBV7-2
DNA: TGTGCCAGCAGCTTGAGAGAAGAAAAACTGTTTTTT
CDR3: CASSLREEKLFF

D: TRBD1
size: few
J: TRBJ1-1
V: TRBV6-2/TRBV6-3
DNA: TGTGCCAGCACCAAATATTATACCGGGACAGGGAACACTGAAGCTTTCTTT
CDR3: CASTKYYTGTGNTEAFF

D: NA
size: NA
J: TRBJ1-5
V: TRBV6-2/TRBV6-3
DNA: TGTGCCAGCAGGCAAGGGGTGGGCGATCAGCCCCAGCATTTT
CDR3: CASRQGVGDQPQHF

D: NA
size: few
J: TRBJ1-6
V: TRBV5-1
DNA: TGCGCCAGCAGCTTGTTAGGGGTTCGCAATTCACCCCTCCACTTT
CDR3: CASSLLGVRNSPLHF

D: NA
size: few
J: TRBJ1-5
V: TRBV21-1
DNA: TGTGCCAGCAGCAAAGGAGCGGGGGGCGTCCGTAGCAATCAGCCCCAGCATTTT
CDR3: CASSKGAGGVRSNQPQHF

D: NA
size: NA
J: TRBJ1-1
V: TRBV7-9
DNA: TGTGCCAGCAGCGGAGGGATGCCTGAAGCTTTCTTT
CDR3: CASSGGMPEAFF

D: NA
size: NA
J: TRBJ2-7
V: TRBV20-1
DNA: TGCAGTGCTAGCCCCTCGGTTGCAGCCCAGTACGAGCAGTACTTC
CDR3: CSASPSVAAQYEQYF

D: NA
size: few
J: TRBJ1-2
V: TRBV29-1
DNA: TGCAGCGTTAAGGGTACAGGGTATGGCTACACCTTC
CDR3: CSVKGTGYGYTF

D: NA
size: few
J: TRBJ1-1
V: TRBV10-3
DNA: TGTGCCATCAGAGGGGAATCAAACACTGAAGCTTTCTTT
CDR3: CAIRGESNTEAFF

D: NA
size: NA
J: TRBJ1-1
V: TRBV10-3
DNA: TGTGCCATCAGTGCTACCTCAGGGGTCGGGACTGAAGCTTTCTTT
CDR3: CAISATSGVGTEAFF

D: NA
size: NA
J: TRBJ1-5
V: TRBV28
DNA: TGTGCCAGCAGTTCCATTCCTCTGAATAGCAATCAGCCCCAGCATTTT
CDR3: CASSSIPLNSNQPQHF

D: NA
size: NA
J: TRBJ2-1
V: TRBV9
DNA: TGTGCCAGCAGCGTCGAATTCAATGAGCAGTTCTTC
CDR3: CASSVEFNEQFF

D: TRBD1
size: NA
J: TRBJ2-3
V: TRBV12-3/TRBV12-4
DNA: TGTGCCAGCAGTCTCTACAGGGGAGAGGACGCAGATACGCAGTATTTT
CDR3: CASSLYRGEDADTQYF

D: TRBD1
size: NA
J: TRBJ2-1
V: TRBV12-3/TRBV12-4
DNA: TGTGCCAGCAGCCGACAGGGGGCTGGGCTCGGTGAGCAGTTCTTC
CDR3: CASSRQGAGLGEQFF

D: NA
size: NA
J: TRBJ2-3
V: TRBV29-1
DNA: TGCAGCGTTGGCACAGTCCTCACAGATACGCAGTATTTT
CDR3: CSVGTVLTDTQYF

D: TRBD2
size: NA
J: TRBJ2-1
V: TRBV28
DNA: TGTGCCAGCAGTTTCCTCTCGGGACTAGTTTCTTCGAATGAGCAGTTCTTC
CDR3: CASSFLSGLVSSNEQFF

D: NA
size: few
J: TRBJ2-7
V: TRBV4-3
DNA: TGCGCCAGCAGCCAAGGGTGGACACCCTCCTACGAGCAGTACTTC
CDR3: CASSQGWTPSYEQYF

D: NA
size: NA
J: TRBJ2-7
V: TRBV5-6
DNA: TGTGCCAGCAGCGAGACAGGTCAGCCCTACGAGCAGTACTTC
CDR3: CASSETGQPYEQYF

D: NA
size: NA
J: TRBJ2-1
V: TRBV5-1
DNA: TGCGCCTCCGGGACTTCATACAATGAGCAGTTCTTC
CDR3: CASGTSYNEQFF

D: TRBD1
size: NA
J: TRBJ1-6
V: TRBV5-5
DNA: TGTGCCAGCAGCAGGCTCTTCCGGGACAGAGTTTTTAATTCACCCCTCCACTTT
CDR3: CASSRLFRDRVFNSPLHF

D: NA
size: NA
J: TRBJ1-6
V: TRBV12-3/TRBV12-4
DNA: TGTGCCAGCAGTTTTGGGGGAAATTCACCCCTCCACTTT
CDR3: CASSFGGNSPLHF

D: TRBD1
size: NA
J: TRBJ1-1
V: TRBV29-1
DNA: TGCAGCGAATCTCAGGGGGCGCGCACTGAAGCTTTCTTT
CDR3: CSESQGARTEAFF

D: NA
size: once
J: TRBJ2-2
V: TRBV7-3
DNA: TGTGCCAGCAGCCATACTGCAAGCACAGGTACCACCGGGGAGCTGTTTTTT
CDR3: CASSHTASTGTTGELFF

D: NA
size: few
J: TRBJ1-4
V: TRBV29-1
DNA: TGCAGCGCCCGGGAATGGCGACCCGATGAAAAACTGTTTTTT
CDR3: CSAREWRPDEKLFF

D: TRBD1
size: few
J: TRBJ1-6
V: TRBV6-5
DNA: TGTGCCGCCCGGGACAGCTATAATTCACCCCTCCACTTT
CDR3: CAARDSYNSPLHF